This T cell receptor beta chain was sequenced in a study of T cell responses to AZD1222 COVID-19 vaccine. General observations from the study: Compared with day 0, the breadth and depth of the Spike-specific TCR repertoire rose significantly after two doses of AZD1222. Seropositive status at baseline applied to only a handful of AZD1222 recipients. Unmutated variant regions reportedly attract nearly half of all spike-specific TCRs. Only after the peak T cell response were repertoires sampled.

Germline V CDR1 and CDR2: SGDLS, YYNGEE. The CDR3 covers 18 residues. With 3 bases clipped from V and 7 bases from J, the junction kept 11 bases outside the gene matches. The data were produced by immunoSEQ multiplex PCR, yet TCRdb's version contains in-frame clones alone and is incomplete. The data hold 100,000 to 150,000 clones, with around 90% observed a single time. A remark on this clone: What it recognizes is unknown.

The origin of this receptor is an adult in good health. This chain uses TRBV9 with TRBJ2-1, with 15 bases matching TRBD2. The starting material was peripheral blood, obtained on day 0 of MenACWY control vaccination. This CDR3 is CASSGIRTSGRDLNEQFF. The CDR3 DNA is TGTGCCAGCAGCGGGATCCGGACTAGCGGGAGGGACTTAAATGAGCAGTTCTTC.